These T cell receptor beta chains were read from a single sample in a study of shared clonotypes between healthy human individuals. Some clones are missing from TCRdb's copy, which holds only in-frame ones; the method was immunoSEQ multiplex PCR. This sample has approximately 980,000 clones, with roughly 72% found just once. Specimen: memory CD4+ T cells sorted from blood. All receptors come from a man between 18 and 35 years old in good health. Both conserved end residues are part of each CDR3. The D gene is left open where the match is weak. Only part of the rows carry a size: once, few, many, or a class if the clone is expanded.

J: TRBJ2-7; size: NA; V: TRBV30; D: NA; DNA: TGTGCCTGGAGTACCAACGCCGCCGCCGAGCAGTACTTC; CDR3: CAWSTNAAAEQYF
J: TRBJ2-2; size: NA; V: TRBV29-1; D: TRBD1; DNA: TGCAGCGTCGGGACAGTCTTTGGCGGGGAGCTGTTTTTT; CDR3: CSVGTVFGGELFF
J: TRBJ2-5; size: NA; V: TRBV10-3; D: NA; DNA: TGTGCCATCAGTGTGGGCGCCATCGGAGAGACCCAGTACTTC; CDR3: CAISVGAIGETQYF
J: TRBJ2-3; size: NA; V: TRBV10-2; D: TRBD2; DNA: TGCGCCAGCACCTGGGGGGGAAGCACAGATACGCAGTATTTT; CDR3: CASTWGGSTDTQYF
J: TRBJ1-2; size: NA; V: TRBV29-1; D: TRBD1; DNA: TGCAGCGTTGACCGACAGGGGGCGAAGGGCTACACCTTC; CDR3: CSVDRQGAKGYTF
J: TRBJ2-3; size: NA; V: TRBV10-3; D: NA; DNA: TGTGCCATCAAAGGCGGGGCGGGTGGCACAGATACGCAGTATTTT; CDR3: CAIKGGAGGTDTQYF
J: TRBJ2-3; size: NA; V: TRBV7-2; D: TRBD1; DNA: TGTGCCAGCAGCTCGCAGGGGGCGGTGGGGCAAGAGCAGTATTTT; CDR3: CASSSQGAVGQEQYF
J: TRBJ2-5; size: NA; V: TRBV5-4; D: TRBD1; DNA: TGTGCCAGCAGCTTCTCCATCGACAGGGTGGGAGAGACCCAGTACTTC; CDR3: CASSFSIDRVGETQYF
J: TRBJ2-2; size: NA; V: TRBV7-2; D: TRBD2; DNA: TGTGCCAGCAGCCAGGGACTAGCGGTAACCGGGGAGCTGTTTTTT; CDR3: CASSQGLAVTGELFF
J: TRBJ1-4; size: NA; V: TRBV14; D: NA; DNA: TGTGCCAGCAGCCAACAGGTTAATGAAAAACTGTTTTTT; CDR3: CASSQQVNEKLFF
J: TRBJ1-4; size: few; V: TRBV18; D: NA; DNA: TGTGCCAGCTCGTCCTCCAGTGCAACTAATGAAAAACTGTTTTTT; CDR3: CASSSSSATNEKLFF
J: TRBJ2-2; size: NA; V: TRBV19; D: TRBD1; DNA: TGTGCCAGTAGTAGCGGACAGGGCTCCGCCGGGGAGCTGTTTTTT; CDR3: CASSSGQGSAGELFF
J: TRBJ2-7; size: NA; V: TRBV7-2; D: TRBD1; DNA: TGTGCCAGCAGCCTGTGGACAGGGGGCTACGAGCAGTACTTC; CDR3: CASSLWTGGYEQYF
J: TRBJ1-4; size: NA; V: TRBV29-1; D: NA; DNA: TGCAGCGTTGAAGCAGGTGGTCCCTTTAATGAAAAACTGTTTTTT; CDR3: CSVEAGGPFNEKLFF
J: TRBJ2-2; size: NA; V: TRBV2; D: NA; DNA: TGTGCCAGCAGTGTTCTGGGCACCGGGGAGCTGTTTTTT; CDR3: CASSVLGTGELFF
J: TRBJ2-3; size: NA; V: TRBV9; D: NA; DNA: TGTGCCAGCAGCGTAGCTGGCACAGATACGCAGTATTTT; CDR3: CASSVAGTDTQYF
J: TRBJ2-7; size: NA; V: TRBV6-1; D: NA; DNA: TGTGCCAGCAGTGATCCCTCCTACGAGCAGTACTTC; CDR3: CASSDPSYEQYF
J: TRBJ2-5; size: NA; V: TRBV12-5; D: NA; DNA: TGTGCTAGTGGTATGGGGGCAGAGGAGACCCAGTACTTC; CDR3: CASGMGAEETQYF
J: TRBJ1-5; size: NA; V: TRBV2; D: NA; DNA: TGTGCCAGCAGTGAAGAGGGCAGGCGTAGTCAGCCCCAGCATTTT; CDR3: CASSEEGRRSQPQHF
J: TRBJ2-3; size: NA; V: TRBV10-2; D: NA; DNA: TGCGCCAGCAGTGAGCCCTCCACAGATACGCAGTATTTT; CDR3: CASSEPSTDTQYF
J: TRBJ2-1; size: NA; V: TRBV5-1; D: TRBD2; DNA: TGCGCCAGCAGCTGGGGGTCCCTAGCGGGGTCCTACAATGAGCAGTTCTTC; CDR3: CASSWGSLAGSYNEQFF
J: TRBJ2-2; size: NA; V: TRBV6-4; D: NA; DNA: TGTGCCCCGCGGGACCAACCGTTCGGGGAGCTGTTTTTT; CDR3: CAPRDQPFGELFF
J: TRBJ2-3; size: NA; V: TRBV27; D: TRBD2; DNA: TGTGCCAGCAGTTTATGGGGGGGTTCAGATACGCAGTATTTT; CDR3: CASSLWGGSDTQYF
J: TRBJ2-5; size: NA; V: TRBV10-3; D: NA; DNA: TGTGCCATCAGGGGTCAGTCCCAAGAGACCCAGTACTTC; CDR3: CAIRGQSQETQYF
J: TRBJ2-5; size: once; V: TRBV5-1; D: TRBD1; DNA: TGCGCCAGCAGTACTCGTGGGACAGGGGCTCAAGAGACCCAGTACTTC; CDR3: CASSTRGTGAQETQYF
J: TRBJ1-5; size: few; V: TRBV19; D: NA; DNA: TGTGCCAGTAGTAAGGATTCTGGCAGCAATCAGCCCCAGCATTTT; CDR3: CASSKDSGSNQPQHF
J: TRBJ2-3; size: NA; V: TRBV5-6; D: TRBD2; DNA: TGTGCCAGCAGCTTAATTTCGGGAGGGTACACAGATACGCAGTATTTT; CDR3: CASSLISGGYTDTQYF
J: TRBJ2-7; size: NA; V: TRBV6-1; D: TRBD1; DNA: TGTGCCAGCAGTGGGACAGGGCCCTACGAGCAGTACTTC; CDR3: CASSGTGPYEQYF
J: TRBJ2-2; size: NA; V: TRBV6-1; D: TRBD2; DNA: TGTGCCAGCAGTGAATACAGTCTAGCGGGAGGGGAGCTGTTTTTT; CDR3: CASSEYSLAGGELFF
J: TRBJ1-6; size: NA; V: TRBV7-2; D: TRBD1; DNA: TGTGCCAGCAGCCCCTATGACAGGGTTAATTCACCCCTCCACTTT; CDR3: CASSPYDRVNSPLHF
J: TRBJ2-7; size: NA; V: TRBV7-2; D: TRBD1; DNA: TGTGCCAGCAGCCTCTGGGGACAGTCCTACGAGCAGTACTTC; CDR3: CASSLWGQSYEQYF
J: TRBJ1-1; size: NA; V: TRBV10-3; D: NA; DNA: TGTGCCATCAGGGACGCCTTGAACACTGAAGCTTTCTTT; CDR3: CAIRDALNTEAFF
J: TRBJ1-1; size: NA; V: TRBV5-1; D: NA; DNA: TGCGCCAGCAGCTCGGGGGGTTTGTGGAACACTGAAGCTTTCTTT; CDR3: CASSSGGLWNTEAFF
J: TRBJ1-2; size: NA; V: TRBV9; D: TRBD1; DNA: TGTGCCAGCAGCCCGGGACAGGGGGCGGCTGGCTACACCTTC; CDR3: CASSPGQGAAGYTF
J: TRBJ1-2; size: many; V: TRBV19; D: NA; DNA: TGTGCCAGTAGTATAGTACCTACAACAGCCCGGGACGGTGGCTACACCTTC; CDR3: CASSIVPTTARDGGYTF
J: TRBJ2-3; size: NA; V: TRBV9; D: NA; DNA: TGTGCCAGCGCCCGGCCCGGTACAGATACGCAGTATTTT; CDR3: CASARPGTDTQYF
J: TRBJ1-5; size: once; V: TRBV18; D: NA; DNA: TGTGCCAGCTCACCCCTGGGTCCGGGGGCGAGGCATCAGCCCCAGCATTTT; CDR3: CASSPLGPGARHQPQHF
J: TRBJ2-3; size: NA; V: TRBV2; D: TRBD2; DNA: TGTGCCAGCAGTCTTACTAGCGGAGCCACAGATACGCAGTATTTT; CDR3: CASSLTSGATDTQYF
J: TRBJ1-1; size: NA; V: TRBV6-1; D: TRBD1; DNA: TGTGCCAGCAGCAAACTAGGACAGGAAGGGGGGAAAGCTTTCTTT; CDR3: CASSKLGQEGGKAFF
J: TRBJ2-7; size: few; V: TRBV6-6; D: NA; DNA: TGTGCCAGCAGTCGACCGGGACACAATTACGAGCAGTACTTC; CDR3: CASSRPGHNYEQYF
J: TRBJ2-7; size: NA; V: TRBV12-5; D: NA; DNA: TGTGCTAGTGGTTTGGGCGGAAACGGGGGCTACGAGCAGTACTTC; CDR3: CASGLGGNGGYEQYF
J: TRBJ1-3; size: NA; V: TRBV11-2; D: NA; DNA: TGTGCCAGCAGACAAACCTGGGGATCCGGAAACACCATATATTTT; CDR3: CASRQTWGSGNTIYF